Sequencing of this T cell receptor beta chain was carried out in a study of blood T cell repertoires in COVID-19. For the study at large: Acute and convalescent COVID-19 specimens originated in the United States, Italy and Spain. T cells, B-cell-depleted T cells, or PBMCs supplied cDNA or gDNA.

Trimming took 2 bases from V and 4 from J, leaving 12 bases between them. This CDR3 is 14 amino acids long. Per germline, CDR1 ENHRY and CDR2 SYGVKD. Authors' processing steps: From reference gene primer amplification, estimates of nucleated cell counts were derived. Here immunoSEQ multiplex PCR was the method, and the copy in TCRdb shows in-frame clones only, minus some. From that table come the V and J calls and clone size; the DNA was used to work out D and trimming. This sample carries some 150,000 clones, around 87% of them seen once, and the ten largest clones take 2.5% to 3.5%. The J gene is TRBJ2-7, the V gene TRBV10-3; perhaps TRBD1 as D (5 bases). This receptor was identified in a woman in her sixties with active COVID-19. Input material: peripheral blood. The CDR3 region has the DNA TGTGCCATCAGTGAGGCAAGGGGTAGATACGAGCAGTACTTC. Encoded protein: CAISEARGRYEQYF.